This entry describes one T cell receptor beta chain. No antigen is known for it. This entry belongs to a study of CD8+ T cells in alopecia areata. Across the study: The study gave treated patients oral tofacitinib at 5 to 10 mg twice daily.

RNA extraction was followed by reverse transcription into cDNA, which acted as the sequencing template. Assay: immunoSEQ multiplex PCR; the TCRdb copy retains only in-frame clones and omits some. This sample has about 210,000 clones, with less than 45% found just once. The treatment: oral pan-JAK inhibitor, 5-10 mg twice daily. Peripheral blood and lesional scalp punch biopsies were taken from alopecia areata patients. The study's findings and limits: Both scalp clonality and the expanded CD8+ clones among the top 100 showed a significant decrease with tofacitinib. Scalp and blood retained many expanded lesional clones during tofacitinib.

This CDR3 spans 16 amino acids. After removal of 4 bases from V and 5 bases from J, the junction contained 7 bases not matched to a gene. Germline CDR1 reads MNHEY; CDR2 reads SMNVEV (reference sequence). The chain combines TRBV27 with TRBJ2-3; TRBD2 matches 12 bases. The receptor's source is a human donor with alopecia areata. The specimen comprised CD4+ T cells sorted from blood, sampled at approximately week 36, from a patient treated with tofacitinib. The CDR3 sequence: CASSSLTSGRVDTQYF. CDR3 nucleotides: TGTGCCAGCAGTTCGTTGACTAGCGGGAGAGTAGATACGCAGTATTTT.